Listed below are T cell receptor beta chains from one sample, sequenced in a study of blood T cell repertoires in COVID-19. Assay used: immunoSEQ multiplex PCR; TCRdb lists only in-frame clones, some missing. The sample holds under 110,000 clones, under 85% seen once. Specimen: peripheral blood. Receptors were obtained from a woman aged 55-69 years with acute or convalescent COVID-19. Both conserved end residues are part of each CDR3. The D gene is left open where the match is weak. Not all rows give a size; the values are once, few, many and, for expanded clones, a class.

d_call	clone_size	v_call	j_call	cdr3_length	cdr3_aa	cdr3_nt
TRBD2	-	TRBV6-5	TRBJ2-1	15	CASAQLAGTYNEQFF	TGTGCCAGCGCCCAACTAGCGGGGACGTACAATGAGCAGTTCTTC
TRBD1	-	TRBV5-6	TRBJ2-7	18	CASSSYKPPGQGGYEQYF	TGTGCCAGCAGCTCCTACAAACCCCCGGGACAGGGTGGGTACGAGCAGTACTTC
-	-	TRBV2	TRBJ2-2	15	CASTERRPGTGELFF	TGTGCCAGCACGGAAAGGCGCCCGGGCACCGGGGAGCTGTTTTTT
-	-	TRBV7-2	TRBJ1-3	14	CASSFQGSGNTIYF	TGTGCCAGCAGCTTCCAGGGGTCTGGAAACACCATATATTTT
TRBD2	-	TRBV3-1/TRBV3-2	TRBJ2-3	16	CASSRTSGGATDTQYF	TGTGCCAGCAGCCGCACTAGCGGGGGAGCCACAGATACGCAGTATTTT
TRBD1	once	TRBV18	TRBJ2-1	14	CASSRDRDGDEQFF	TGTGCCAGCTCCCGGGACAGGGATGGAGATGAGCAGTTCTTC
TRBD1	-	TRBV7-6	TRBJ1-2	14	CASSPPGQGYGYTF	TGTGCCAGCAGCCCTCCGGGACAGGGCTATGGCTACACCTTC
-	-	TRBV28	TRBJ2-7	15	CASSYSGGKAYEQYF	TGTGCCAGCAGTTATTCCGGCGGTAAAGCCTACGAGCAGTACTTC
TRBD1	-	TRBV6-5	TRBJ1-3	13	CASSSDRGNTIYF	TGTGCCAGCAGTTCGGACAGGGGAAACACCATATATTTT
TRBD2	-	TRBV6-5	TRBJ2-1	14	CASRTSGRVYEQFF	TGTGCCAGCAGGACTAGCGGGAGGGTTTATGAGCAGTTCTTC
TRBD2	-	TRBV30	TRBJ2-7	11	CAWYYSGTSLF	TGTGCCTGGTACTACTCCGGGACTAGCCTCTTC
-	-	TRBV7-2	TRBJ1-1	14	CASSPTGHPPEAFF	TGTGCCAGCAGCCCGACCGGACACCCTCCTGAAGCTTTCTTT
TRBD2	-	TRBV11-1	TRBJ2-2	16	CASSLLAGGNTGELFF	TGTGCCAGCAGCCTTCTCGCGGGGGGAAACACCGGGGAGCTGTTTTTT
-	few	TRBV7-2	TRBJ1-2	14	CASRRTSHLYGYTF	TGTGCCAGCAGAAGGACATCCCATCTATATGGCTACACCTTC
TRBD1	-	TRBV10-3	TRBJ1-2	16	CAISEYRTGDHYGYTF	TGTGCCATCAGTGAGTACCGGACAGGGGACCACTATGGCTACACCTTC
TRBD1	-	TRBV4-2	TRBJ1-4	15	CASSQAGTGNEKLFF	TGTGCCAGCAGCCAAGCCGGGACAGGGAATGAAAAACTGTTTTTT
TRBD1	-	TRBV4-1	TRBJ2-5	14	CASSPDRGRETQYF	TGCGCCAGCAGCCCGGACAGGGGAAGAGAGACCCAGTACTTC
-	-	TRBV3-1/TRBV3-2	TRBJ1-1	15	CASSQDYWGGTEAFF	TGTGCCAGCAGCCAAGACTACTGGGGAGGGACTGAAGCTTTCTTT
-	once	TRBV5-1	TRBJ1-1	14	CASSLYGGRTEAFF	TGCGCCAGCAGCTTGTACGGGGGACGGACTGAAGCTTTCTTT
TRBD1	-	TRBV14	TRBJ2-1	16	CASSRAGGRTYNEQFF	TGTGCCAGCAGCCGGGCAGGGGGCCGGACCTACAATGAGCAGTTCTTC
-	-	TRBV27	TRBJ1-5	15	CASSPLTGDNQPQHF	TGTGCCAGCAGTCCGCTTACGGGAGACAATCAGCCCCAGCATTTT
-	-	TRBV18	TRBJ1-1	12	CASSPRDREAFF	TGTGCCAGCTCACCGCGGGACCGGGAAGCTTTCTTT
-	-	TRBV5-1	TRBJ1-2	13	CASSLGLSYGYTF	TGCGCCAGCAGCTTGGGACTGAGCTATGGCTACACCTTC
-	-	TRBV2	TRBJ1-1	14	CASSENQMNTEAFF	TGTGCCAGCAGTGAAAATCAGATGAACACTGAAGCTTTCTTT